This T cell receptor (beta chain) was identified in a study of tumor-infiltrating lymphocytes in oesophageal squamous cell carcinoma (TCRdb year 2016). This clonotype was found many times. Its antigen is not yet known. Per-nucleotide qualities are absent, and no much larger clonotype sits a single base away. Receptor libraries were prepared by PCR. TCRdb shows the sequencer as Illumina HiSeq 2000. In TCRdb, the public reads were trimmed at Q25 with fastp and aligned with MiXCR, with productive beta chains retained. Duplicate CDR3 protein sequences are folded into a single record with the most common DNA and genes. For this sample the table gives under 4,500 distinct CDR3 sequences, of which roughly 17% were detected only once. Of the sample, 20% to 30% is held by the ten largest clones. Via the germline V gene (reference sequence), CDR1 is MNHEY and CDR2 SMNVEV. Reading from cysteine to phenylalanine, the CDR3 counts 17 amino acids. Only the CDR3 region is kept as DNA, spanning 51 bases read in frame from base 1. V loses 6 bases of germline sequence and J loses 1 base, and the interval between the two ends is 21 bases.

The specimen was esophageal tumor tissue. The chain uses TRBV27 and TRBJ2-5; the D gene could be TRBD1 or TRBD2, each one agreeing over 5 bases. The clonotype comes from a male donor with esophageal squamous cell carcinoma. The CDR3 reads CASSRRTKQEPQETQYF. The sequenced DNA: TGTGCCAGCAGCCGGAGGACCAAACAGGAGCCCCAAGAGACCCAGTACTTC.